This TCR beta chain was profiled in a study of cytomegalovirus exposure and HLA in healthy donors. The PCR made use of 60 Vbeta and 13 Jbeta primers. Generated by immunoSEQ multiplex PCR, the TCRdb table keeps only in-frame clones and is missing some. Altogether under 70,000 clones are present, approximately 82% being singletons, with the ten largest covering 2.9%. The CDR3 length is 15 residues. Germline loops: CDR1 MGHRA, CDR2 YSYEKL. V trimming: 4 bases; J trimming: 4 bases; junction bases outside the gene matches: 9. On this clone itself: Antigen specificity is unknown.

Findings of the study overall: Immune exposure information available was restricted to CMV serostatus.

This clonotype was obtained from a man aged 45-65 years in good health and CMV-seronegative. The sequenced material came from PBMCs. V and J are TRBV4-1 and TRBJ1-2; 7 bases fit TRBD1. This chain's CDR3 is CASSLYDRDLYGYTF. The CDR3 DNA reads TGCGCCAGCAGCCTCTACGACAGGGACCTCTATGGCTACACCTTC.